A selection of T cell receptor beta chains follows, all from one sample in a study of T cell responses to AZD1222 COVID-19 vaccine. The data were produced by immunoSEQ multiplex PCR, yet TCRdb's version contains in-frame clones alone and is incomplete. The data hold fewer than 200,000 clones, with roughly nine tenths observed a single time. This specimen was peripheral blood, taken on day 0 of AZD1222 vaccination. The receptors here all came from an adult in good health. Both conserved end residues are part of each CDR3. D genes are given only for firm matches. Clone size is given for some rows only: seen once, a few or many times, or a class if the clone is expanded.

v_call,clone_size,d_call,j_call,cdr3_nt,cdr3_aa
TRBV27,once,-,TRBJ1-2,TGTGCCAGCAGTTTTGATCAGAGGCGAGGCTACACCTTC,CASSFDQRRGYTF
TRBV18,-,TRBD1,TRBJ2-7,TGTGCCAGCTCACGGGACAGCTCCTACGAGCAGTACTTC,CASSRDSSYEQYF
TRBV2,-,-,TRBJ1-5,TGTGCCAGCAGTGGGGACCTGGGGAGCAATCAGCCCCAGCATTTT,CASSGDLGSNQPQHF
TRBV30,-,-,TRBJ2-3,TGTGCCTGGAGTGTGTCGGGGGGCGCGCAGTATTTT,CAWSVSGGAQYF
TRBV2,once,-,TRBJ2-7,TGTGCCAGCAGTGAAATCAGCGAGCAGTACTTC,CASSEISEQYF
TRBV3-1/TRBV3-2,-,-,TRBJ2-1,TGTGCCAGCAGCCAAGATTTTACGGCACCCTACAATGAGCAGTTCTTC,CASSQDFTAPYNEQFF
TRBV4-1,-,-,TRBJ1-1,TGCGCCAGCAGCCAAGGTGTAGGCGGCGGGGTGTGGGCTTTCTTT,CASSQGVGGGVWAFF
TRBV30,-,-,TRBJ1-6,TGTGCCTGGAGAGGGGACTCCTATAATTCACCCCTCCACTTT,CAWRGDSYNSPLHF
TRBV9,once,-,TRBJ1-4,TGTGCCAGCAGCCCCAGGGACCAAAATGAAAAACTGTTTTTT,CASSPRDQNEKLFF
TRBV27,once,TRBD2,TRBJ2-7,TGTGCCAGCAGTGAAACACTAGCGGGGATCTACGAGCAGTACTTC,CASSETLAGIYEQYF
TRBV5-1,-,TRBD1,TRBJ1-1,TGCGCCAGCAGCGGGGGACAGTTGAACACTGAAGCTTTCTTT,CASSGGQLNTEAFF